These 21 T cell receptor beta chains share one sample of origin, sequenced in a study of cytomegalovirus exposure and HLA in healthy donors. Primers for the PCR totalled 60 Vbeta and 13 Jbeta. Some clones are missing from TCRdb's copy, which holds only in-frame ones; the method was immunoSEQ multiplex PCR. Among roughly 190,000 clones, approximately 86% were seen once, and the ten largest hold approximately 1.9%. Material for sequencing was PBMCs. These receptors were obtained from a woman younger than 30 in good health and CMV-seronegative.

The sample holds one count of this clone. The chain couples TRBV7-9 to TRBJ2-1, with 10 nucleotides matching TRBD2. Germline V gene data show CDR1 as SEHNR and CDR2 as FQNEAQ (reference sequence). The CDR3 length is 16 residues. The V segment lost 1 base and the J segment 6 bases; nucleotides outside the gene matches: 6. The CDR3: CASSLGPSGGVNEQFF. The CDR3, as DNA: TGTGCCAGCAGCTTAGGACCCAGCGGGGGGGTCAATGAGCAGTTCTTC.

The chain is built from TRBV4-1 and TRBJ2-1; D may be TRBD2 (5 bases). V was cut by 0 bases and J by 12 bases, with 12 bases left in between. Per the germline V gene, CDR1 is MGHRA and CDR2 is YSYEKL. The CDR3 extends over 13 amino acids. The CDR3 bases are TGCGCCAGCAGCCAAGATACAAGAGGGCGGCAGTTCTTC. Translation: CASSQDTRGRQFF.

The chain carries TRBV21-1 and TRBJ2-1; the tabulated D call, TRBD2, remains unverified against the DNA. TRBV21-1 is annotated as a pseudogene. This CDR3 contains 17 residues. CDR3 sequence reads: CASSKIGAGRVYNEQFF. The CDR3 DNA reads as TGTGCCAGCAGCAAAATTGGGGCGGGGAGAGTCTACAATGAGCAGTTCTTC.

This clone was observed a single time. V and J are TRBV11-3 and TRBJ1-2, with D uncertain. Germline V gene data show CDR1 as SGHNT and CDR2 as YENEEA. V gave up 5 bases and J gave up 7 bases, with 14 bases separating them. CDR3 length equals 13 residues. The CDR3 sequence: CASSPIGEPGYTF. The CDR3 bases are TGTGCCAGCAGCCCAATCGGGGAACCTGGCTACACCTTC.

J is TRBJ1-2 and V is TRBV7-9, with D uncertain. Germline lookup yields CDR1 SEHNR and CDR2 FQNEAQ (reference sequence). The V end was cut by 5 bases, the J end by 7 bases, with 17 bases between. The CDR3 runs to 14 residues. The DNA for the CDR3 is TGTGCCAGCAGCCCCAAGGCCCAACCAGGTGGCTACACCTTC. It specifies CASSPKAQPGGYTF. Combining the CDR3 with reference TRBV7-9 and TRBJ1-2 gives the whole variable domain DTGVSQNPRHKITKRGQNVTFRCDPISEHNRLYWYRQTLGQGPEFLTYFQNEAQLEKSRLLSDRFSAERPKGSFSTLEIQRTEQGDSAMYLCASSPKAQPGGYTFGSGTRLTVV.

This clone appeared once. The sample has other DNA sequences that encode this CDR3 too. The chain is built from TRBV7-2 and TRBJ2-1; 8 nucleotides line up with TRBD2. The CDR3 runs to 15 residues. J lost 2 bases, V lost 5 bases, and 5 bases had no gene match. Germline V gene lookup returns CDR1 SGHTA and CDR2 FQGNSA. CDR3 coding DNA: TGTGCCAGCAGCCTCACTAGCGGACCCTACAATGAGCAGTTCTTC. Residues: CASSLTSGPYNEQFF.

V gene TRBV11-3 combines with J gene TRBJ2-1, with 15 bases fitting TRBD2. V was pared by 4 bases and J by 15 bases, with 10 bases of the junction left unmatched. The CDR3 length is 15 residues. Germline assignment: CDR1 SGHNT and CDR2 YENEEA. The DNA for the CDR3 is TGTGCCAGCAGCTCCTTCGGACTAGCGGGGGGGGGCCCGTTCTTC. The encoded protein is CASSSFGLAGGGPFF.

This chain uses TRBV6-6 with TRBJ2-1; unclear D gene. There are 16 residues in the CDR3. Per germline, CDR1 MNHNY and CDR2 SVGAGI (reference sequence). V was shortened by 2 bases and J by 0 bases, with 11 bases between the two germline ends. In nucleotides, the CDR3 is TGTGCCAGCAGTTACCCCCCCCTGAGCTCCTACAATGAGCAGTTCTTC. It is translated as CASSYPPLSSYNEQFF.

The chain employs TRBV2 and TRBJ1-1, with TRBD1 identical over 7 bases. The germline gives CDR1 SNHLY, CDR2 FYNNEI. CDR3 length equals 13 residues. V trimming: 4 bases; J trimming: 3 bases; junction bases outside the gene matches: 2. Here the CDR3 reads CASSAQGDTEAFF. The CDR3 nucleotides read TGTGCCAGCAGTGCGCAGGGGGACACTGAAGCTTTCTTT.

The V call is TRBV13, the J call TRBJ2-7, with TRBD2 identical over 7 bases. The germline gives CDR1 PRHDT, CDR2 FYEKMQ (reference sequence). The CDR3 contains 13 residues. Trimming took 5 bases from V and 6 from J; bases not matched to a gene: 7. CDR3 in amino acids: CASSREAGPEQYF. The CDR3 DNA follows: TGTGCCAGCAGCCGGGAGGCGGGCCCCGAGCAGTACTTC.

The V call is TRBV16, the J call TRBJ1-5; tentative D call: TRBD1 (6 bases). Germline assignment: CDR1 KGHSY and CDR2 FQNENV. V lost 1 base, J lost 6 bases, and 13 bases lay in between. The CDR3 consists of 15 residues. The CDR3 sequence: CASSQYWGPGQPQHF. CDR3 DNA: TGTGCCAGCAGCCAATATTGGGGGCCGGGTCAGCCCCAGCATTTT.

The CDR3 nucleotides are TGTGCCAGCAGCTATCCAGCGGGAGTTGAGAACGAGCAGTACTTC. Translating gives CASSYPAGVENEQYF. The chain uses TRBV7-9 and TRBJ2-7; 8 bases line up with TRBD2. This CDR3 contains 15 residues. Germline-derived CDR1 and CDR2 are SEHNR and FQNEAQ (reference sequence). Trimming removed 4 bases from V and 5 bases from J; junction bases left unmatched: 10.

This rearrangement joins TRBV19 to TRBJ1-1, with D possibly matching TRBD1 (6 bases). The germline CDR1 and CDR2 sequences are LNHDA and SQIVND (reference sequence). CDR3 length equals 13 residues. The ends were cut back, 5 bases at V and 0 bases at J, with 7 bases in the middle. CDR3 residues: CASSGQLNTEAFF. The CDR3 DNA reads as TGTGCCAGTAGTGGACAGTTGAACACTGAAGCTTTCTTT.

V is TRBV28 and J is TRBJ2-5, with D possibly being TRBD1 (5 bases). Per germline, CDR1 MDHEN and CDR2 SYDVKM. This CDR3 is 17 amino acids long. V lost 8 bases and J lost 1, with 23 bases in between. CDR3 DNA sequence: TGTGCCAGCGCCGGGCGAGGCGGACACCTGACCCAAGAGACCCAGTACTTC. It encodes CASAGRGGHLTQETQYF.

For the CDR3, the DNA is TGCGCCAGCAGCTTGGCACAGGGAGGAAACACCATATATTTT. It encodes CASSLAQGGNTIYF. The chain carries TRBV5-1 and TRBJ1-3; possibly TRBD1 for D (6 bases). The CDR3 consists of 14 residues. Germline CDR1 is SGHRS and CDR2 is YFSETQ. V lost 0 bases to trimming and J lost 4 bases, with 8 bases between them.

The chain carries TRBV2 and TRBJ2-3; 9 bases are shared with TRBD2. Per germline, CDR1 SNHLY and CDR2 FYNNEI. This CDR3 has 13 residues. The CDR3 DNA sequence: TGTGCAGGTCGGGGCGGGAGGGGTGATACGCAGTATTTT. It translates to CAGRGGRGDTQYF.

This chain links TRBV10-3 with TRBJ1-1; no clear D gene. The CDR3 spans 11 residues. Germline-derived CDR1 and CDR2 are ENHRY and SYGVKD. V was shortened by 11 bases and J by 5 bases, with 12 bases between the two germline ends. CDR3 coding DNA: TGTGCCCGCATCGAGGTGACTGAAGCTTTCTTT. Translated, it gives CARIEVTEAFF.

The V call is TRBV6-4, the J call TRBJ2-3; a possible D gene is TRBD2 (6 bases). The V end was cut by 2 bases, the J end by 2 bases, with 8 bases between. This CDR3 comprises 14 residues. Germline V gene lookup returns CDR1 MRHNA and CDR2 SNTAGT. CDR3 in amino acids: CASSDGTFTDTQYF. CDR3 nucleotides: TGTGCCAGCAGTGACGGGACTTTCACAGATACGCAGTATTTT.

CDR3 sequence: CASSQASRGLGNQPQHF. CDR3 sequence (DNA): TGCGCCAGCAGCCAAGCGTCCAGGGGGCTAGGCAATCAGCCCCAGCATTTT. The chain has TRBV4-1 and TRBJ1-5, with 8 bases matching TRBD1. V was clipped by 1 base and J by 2 bases; unmatched bases: 7. The CDR3 has 17 amino acids. Germline CDR1 MGHRA, CDR2 YSYEKL.

The J gene is TRBJ1-2, the V gene TRBV6-6; 7 bases fit TRBD1. Germline trimming cut 6 bases from V and 1 base from J; bases unmatched to any gene: 8. CDR1 is MNHNY and CDR2 is SVGAGI in the germline V gene (reference sequence). The CDR3 spans 15 residues. DNA of the CDR3: TGTGCCAGCAGGCCCCCCCCAGGGGGTAACTATGGCTACACCTTC. Protein: CASRPPPGGNYGYTF.

The chain uses TRBV15 and TRBJ1-4; D might be TRBD1 (5 bases). The CDR3 extends over 17 amino acids. The germline V gene has CDR1 LNHNV and CDR2 YYDKDF (reference sequence). V shed 3 bases and J shed 3 bases, with 17 bases lying between them. In DNA form, the CDR3 reads TGTGCCACCAGCAGGGAGGCATATGGGGGGGCTAATGAAAAACTGTTTTTT. This encodes CATSREAYGGANEKLFF.